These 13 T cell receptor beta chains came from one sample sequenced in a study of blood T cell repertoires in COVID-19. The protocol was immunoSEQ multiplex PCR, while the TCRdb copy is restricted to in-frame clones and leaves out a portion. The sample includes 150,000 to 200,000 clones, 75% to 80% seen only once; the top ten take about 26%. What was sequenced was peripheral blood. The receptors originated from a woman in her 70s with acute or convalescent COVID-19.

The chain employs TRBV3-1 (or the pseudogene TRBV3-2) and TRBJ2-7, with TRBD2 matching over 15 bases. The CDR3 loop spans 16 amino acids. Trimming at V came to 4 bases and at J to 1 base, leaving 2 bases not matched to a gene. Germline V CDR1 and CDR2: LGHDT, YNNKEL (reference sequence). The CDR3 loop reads CASSPGLAGGSYEQYF. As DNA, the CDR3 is TGTGCCAGCAGCCCCGGACTAGCGGGAGGGTCCTACGAGCAGTACTTC.

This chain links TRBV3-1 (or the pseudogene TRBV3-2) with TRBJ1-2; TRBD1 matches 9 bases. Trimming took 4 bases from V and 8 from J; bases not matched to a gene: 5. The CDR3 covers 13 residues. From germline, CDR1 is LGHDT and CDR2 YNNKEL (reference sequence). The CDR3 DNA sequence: TGTGCCAGCAGCCTTCGGACAGGGGAGGGCTACACCTTC. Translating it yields CASSLRTGEGYTF.

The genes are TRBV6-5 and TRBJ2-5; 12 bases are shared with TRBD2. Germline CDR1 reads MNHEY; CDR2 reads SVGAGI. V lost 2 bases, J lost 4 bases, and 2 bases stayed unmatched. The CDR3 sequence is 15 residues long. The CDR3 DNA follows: TGTGCCAGCAGTTACGAGGGACTAGCGGGAGAGACCCAGTACTTC. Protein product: CASSYEGLAGETQYF.

Here the CDR3 reads CASSFSHLGWGANVLTF. The DNA of the CDR3 is TGTGCCAGCAGCTTCTCACACCTCGGGTGGGGGGCCAACGTCCTGACTTTC. This rearrangement joins TRBV5-6 to TRBJ2-6; no clear D. The V end lost 2 bases, the J end lost 4 bases, and 16 bases lay between the germline ends. The CDR3 is 17 residues long. Germline V lookup: CDR1 SGHDT, CDR2 YYEEEE.

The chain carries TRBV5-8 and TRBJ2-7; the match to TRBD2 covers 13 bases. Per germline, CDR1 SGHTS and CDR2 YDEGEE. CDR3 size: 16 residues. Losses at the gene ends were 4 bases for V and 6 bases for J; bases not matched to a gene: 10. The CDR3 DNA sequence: TGTGCCAGCAGCGGGGGACTAGCGGGATTTCTTTCCGAGCAGTACTTC. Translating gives CASSGGLAGFLSEQYF.

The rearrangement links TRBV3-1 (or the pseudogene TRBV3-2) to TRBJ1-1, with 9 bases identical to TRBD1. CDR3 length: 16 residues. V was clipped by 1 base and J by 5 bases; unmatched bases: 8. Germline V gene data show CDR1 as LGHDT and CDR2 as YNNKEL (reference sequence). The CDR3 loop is CASSQVGTGWQTEAFF. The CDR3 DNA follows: TGTGCCAGCAGCCAAGTCGGGACAGGGTGGCAGACTGAAGCTTTCTTT.

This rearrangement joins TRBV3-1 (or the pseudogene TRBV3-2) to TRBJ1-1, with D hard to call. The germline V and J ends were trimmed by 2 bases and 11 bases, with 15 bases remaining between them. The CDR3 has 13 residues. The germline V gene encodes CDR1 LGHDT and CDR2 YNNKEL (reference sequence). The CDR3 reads CASSQTVMGWAFF. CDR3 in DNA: TGTGCCAGCAGCCAAACGGTTATGGGCTGGGCTTTCTTT.

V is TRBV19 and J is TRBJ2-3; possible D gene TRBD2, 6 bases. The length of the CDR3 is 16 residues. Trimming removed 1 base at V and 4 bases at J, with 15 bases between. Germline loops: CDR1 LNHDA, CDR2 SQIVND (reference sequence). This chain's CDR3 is CASSIGGGTVADTQYF. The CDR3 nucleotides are TGTGCCAGTAGTATAGGAGGCGGGACTGTGGCAGATACGCAGTATTTT.

For the CDR3, the DNA is TGTGCCAGCAGCCCAGGCACAGGGCGCACAGATACGCAGTATTTT. As protein: CASSPGTGRTDTQYF. The V call is TRBV7-9, the J call TRBJ2-3; TRBD1 is a possible D gene (6 bases). Germline CDR1 and CDR2: SEHNR and FQNEAQ (reference sequence). Trimming stripped 5 bases from V and 1 base from J, with 13 bases between. The CDR3 covers 15 residues.

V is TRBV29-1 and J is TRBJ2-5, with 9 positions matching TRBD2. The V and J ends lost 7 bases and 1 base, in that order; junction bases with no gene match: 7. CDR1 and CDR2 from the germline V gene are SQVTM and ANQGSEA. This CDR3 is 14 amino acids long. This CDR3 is CSGQTSGAQETQYF. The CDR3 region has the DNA TGCAGCGGTCAGACTAGCGGCGCCCAAGAGACCCAGTACTTC.

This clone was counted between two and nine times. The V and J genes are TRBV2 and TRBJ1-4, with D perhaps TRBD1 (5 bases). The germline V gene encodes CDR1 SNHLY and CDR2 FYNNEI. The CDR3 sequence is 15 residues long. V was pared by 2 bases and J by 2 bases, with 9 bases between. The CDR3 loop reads CASSELAGTNEKLFF. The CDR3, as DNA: TGTGCCAGCAGTGAATTGGCAGGGACTAATGAAAAACTGTTTTTT.

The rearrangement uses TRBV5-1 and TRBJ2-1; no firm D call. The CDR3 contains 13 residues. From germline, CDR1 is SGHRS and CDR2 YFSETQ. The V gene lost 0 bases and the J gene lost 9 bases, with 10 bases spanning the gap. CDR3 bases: TGCGCCAGCAGCTTGGAACTTGCGGCTGAGCAGTTCTTC. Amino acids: CASSLELAAEQFF.

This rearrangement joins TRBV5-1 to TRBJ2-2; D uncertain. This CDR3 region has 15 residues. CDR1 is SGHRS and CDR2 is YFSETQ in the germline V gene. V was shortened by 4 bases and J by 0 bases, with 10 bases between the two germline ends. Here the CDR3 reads CASSNTATNTGELFF. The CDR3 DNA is TGCGCCAGCAGCAATACAGCCACGAACACCGGGGAGCTGTTTTTT.